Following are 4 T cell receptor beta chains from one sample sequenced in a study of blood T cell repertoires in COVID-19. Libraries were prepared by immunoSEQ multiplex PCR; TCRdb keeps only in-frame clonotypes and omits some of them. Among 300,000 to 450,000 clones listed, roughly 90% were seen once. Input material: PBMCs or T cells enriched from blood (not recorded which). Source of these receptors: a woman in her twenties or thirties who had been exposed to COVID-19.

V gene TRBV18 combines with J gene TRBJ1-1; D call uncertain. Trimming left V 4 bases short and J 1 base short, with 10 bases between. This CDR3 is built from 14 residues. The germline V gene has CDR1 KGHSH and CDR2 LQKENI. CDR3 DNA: TGTGCCAGCTCACTCGGCCGAGGGAACACTGAAGCTTTCTTT. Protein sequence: CASSLGRGNTEAFF.

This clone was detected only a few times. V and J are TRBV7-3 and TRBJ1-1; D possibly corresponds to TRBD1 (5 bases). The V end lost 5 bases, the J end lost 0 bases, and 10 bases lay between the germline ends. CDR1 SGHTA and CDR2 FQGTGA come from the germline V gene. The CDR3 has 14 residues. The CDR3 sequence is CASSAQGMNTEAFF. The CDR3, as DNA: TGTGCCAGCAGCGCCCAGGGCATGAACACTGAAGCTTTCTTT. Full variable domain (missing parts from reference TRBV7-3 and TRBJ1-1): GAGVSQTPSNKVTEKGKYVELRCDPISGHTALYWYRQSLGQGPEFLIYFQGTGAADDSGLPNDRFFAVRPEGSVSTLKIQRTERGDSAVYLCASSAQGMNTEAFFGQGTRLTVV.

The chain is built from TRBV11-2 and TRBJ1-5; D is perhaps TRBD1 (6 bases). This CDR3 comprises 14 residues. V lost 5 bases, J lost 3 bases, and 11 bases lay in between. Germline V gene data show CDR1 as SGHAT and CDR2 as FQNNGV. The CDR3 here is CASSPDRYNQPQHF. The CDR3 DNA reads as TGTGCCAGCAGCCCTGACAGGTACAATCAGCCCCAGCATTTT.

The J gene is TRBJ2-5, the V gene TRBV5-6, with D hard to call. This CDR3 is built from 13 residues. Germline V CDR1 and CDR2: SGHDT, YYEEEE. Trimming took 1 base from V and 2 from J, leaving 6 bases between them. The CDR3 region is CASSLPQQETQYF. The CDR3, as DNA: TGTGCCAGCAGCTTGCCCCAACAAGAGACCCAGTACTTC.